The clone carrying this T cell receptor beta chain was observed at least ten times. What it recognizes is unknown. This CDR3 is also generated by other DNA sequences in the sample. V lost 2 bases, J lost 2 bases, and 9 bases lay in between. This CDR3 comprises 14 residues. CDR1 SEHNR and CDR2 FQNEAQ come from the germline V gene (reference sequence). This entry belongs to a study of Ad26.COV2.S vaccination and SARS-CoV-2 variants. The assay was immunoSEQ multiplex PCR, and TCRdb's table has in-frame clones only and misses some. The sample holds under 95,000 clones, roughly 84% seen once. Overall study findings and caveats: Assessments of TCR breadth and depth may have underestimated the total T cell responses. Breadth, reportedly substantial, characterized the spike-specific CD8+ and CD4+ T cell responses after vaccination.

This clonotype was obtained from a human donor who had recovered from COVID-19. Sample: peripheral blood, taken after recovery from COVID-19. The chain has TRBV7-9 and TRBJ1-1; D is undetermined. DNA for the CDR3: TGTGCCAGCAGCTTAACCGGGCCCAACACTGAAGCTTTCTTT. Amino acids: CASSLTGPNTEAFF. The full variable domain, in which reference TRBV7-9 and TRBJ1-1 provide the parts outside the CDR3, is DTGVSQNPRHKITKRGQNVTFRCDPISEHNRLYWYRQTLGQGPEFLTYFQNEAQLEKSRLLSDRFSAERPKGSFSTLEIQRTEQGDSAMYLCASSLTGPNTEAFFGQGTRLTVV.